This is a list of T cell receptor beta chains from one sample in a study of CD8 T cells in Susac syndrome. TCRdb ran MiXCR on the immunoSEQ multiplex PCR reads and lists one entry per CDR3 protein. This table has 95,000 to 150,000 distinct CDR3 sequences, more than 90% appearing once. Specimen: CD4+ T cells from PBMCs. The receptors derive from a human donor in good health. CDR3s include the opening cysteine and the closing phenylalanine or tryptophan. The D gene is left open where the match is weak. Clone size is stated in some rows and not others, as once, few, many or a class when expanded.

clone size: NA; V gene: TRBV20-1; D gene: TRBD1; J gene: TRBJ2-1; CDR3 protein: CSARKGADSYNEQFF; CDR3 DNA: TGCAGTGCTAGAAAGGGGGCTGACTCCTACAATGAGCAGTTCTTC
clone size: NA; V gene: TRBV14; D gene: TRBD1; J gene: TRBJ1-2; CDR3 protein: CASSWTGSYGYTF; CDR3 DNA: TGTGCCAGCAGCTGGACAGGGTCCTATGGCTACACCTTC
clone size: NA; V gene: TRBV5-6; D gene: NA; J gene: TRBJ1-5; CDR3 protein: CASSQQGRNQPQHF; CDR3 DNA: TGTGCCAGCAGCCAGCAGGGGCGTAATCAGCCCCAGCATTTT
clone size: NA; V gene: TRBV6-5; D gene: NA; J gene: TRBJ1-5; CDR3 protein: CASSSTGLLNQPQHF; CDR3 DNA: TGTGCCAGCAGTTCCACGGGACTCTTAAATCAGCCCCAGCATTTT
clone size: NA; V gene: TRBV7-2; D gene: NA; J gene: TRBJ1-4; CDR3 protein: CASSFTGPTNEKLFF; CDR3 DNA: TGTGCCAGCAGCTTCACAGGGCCTACTAATGAAAAACTGTTTTTT
clone size: NA; V gene: TRBV9; D gene: NA; J gene: TRBJ2-1; CDR3 protein: CASSGRQGASGSYEQFF; CDR3 DNA: TGTGCCAGCAGCGGGCGACAGGGGGCTAGCGGGAGCTATGAGCAGTTCTTC
clone size: NA; V gene: TRBV30; D gene: NA; J gene: TRBJ2-3; CDR3 protein: CAWRQSPWWTDTQYF; CDR3 DNA: TGTGCCTGGAGACAAAGCCCCTGGTGGACAGATACGCAGTATTTT
clone size: once; V gene: TRBV15; D gene: NA; J gene: TRBJ2-2; CDR3 protein: CATSKGSFTGELFF; CDR3 DNA: TGTGCCACCAGCAAGGGGTCTTTCACCGGGGAGCTGTTTTTT
clone size: NA; V gene: TRBV6-1; D gene: NA; J gene: TRBJ2-6; CDR3 protein: CASIPGNSGANVLTF; CDR3 DNA: TGTGCCAGCATTCCGGGGAACTCTGGGGCCAACGTCCTGACTTTC
clone size: once; V gene: TRBV29-1; D gene: NA; J gene: TRBJ1-1; CDR3 protein: CSAVQKTEAFF; CDR3 DNA: TGCAGCGCTGTCCAGAAAACGGAAGCTTTCTTT
clone size: few; V gene: TRBV7-9; D gene: NA; J gene: TRBJ1-2; CDR3 protein: CASSLVDGYTF; CDR3 DNA: TGTGCCAGCAGCTTAGTAGATGGCTACACCTTC
clone size: NA; V gene: TRBV18; D gene: TRBD1; J gene: TRBJ1-5; CDR3 protein: CASSREQGDQPQHF; CDR3 DNA: TGTGCCAGCTCCCGAGAACAGGGGGATCAGCCCCAGCATTTT
clone size: NA; V gene: TRBV10-1; D gene: NA; J gene: TRBJ1-1; CDR3 protein: CASSTGLGLSEAFF; CDR3 DNA: TGCGCCAGCAGTACGGGATTAGGTCTCTCTGAAGCTTTCTTT
clone size: once; V gene: TRBV6-4; D gene: TRBD1; J gene: TRBJ2-1; CDR3 protein: CASSGQGAYNEQFF; CDR3 DNA: TGTGCCAGCAGTGGTCAGGGGGCGTACAATGAGCAGTTCTTC
clone size: NA; V gene: TRBV7-2; D gene: TRBD2; J gene: TRBJ2-7; CDR3 protein: CASSLLGPGGYYEQYF; CDR3 DNA: TGTGCCAGCAGCTTACTCGGGCCGGGAGGCTACTACGAGCAGTACTTC
clone size: NA; V gene: TRBV7-2; D gene: NA; J gene: TRBJ1-1; CDR3 protein: CASSRVGRGNTEAFF; CDR3 DNA: TGTGCCAGCAGCCGAGTAGGGCGCGGGAACACTGAAGCTTTCTTT
clone size: NA; V gene: TRBV5-8; D gene: TRBD1; J gene: TRBJ2-7; CDR3 protein: CASSFDRDRARF; CDR3 DNA: TGTGCCAGCAGCTTCGATCGGGACAGGGCCCGCTTC
clone size: NA; V gene: TRBV3-1; D gene: TRBD2; J gene: TRBJ2-1; CDR3 protein: CASSLLAGDNEQFF; CDR3 DNA: TGTGCCAGCAGCCTCTTAGCGGGAGACAATGAGCAGTTCTTC
clone size: NA; V gene: TRBV12-3/TRBV12-4; D gene: NA; J gene: TRBJ1-1; CDR3 protein: CASCSRRDTEAFF; CDR3 DNA: TGTGCCAGCTGTTCCAGGAGAGACACTGAAGCTTTCTTT